The clone carrying this TCR beta chain was counted between two and nine times. What it binds is unknown. TCRdb independently ran MiXCR on the 5' RACE reads; one entry per CDR3 protein. This table holds about 220,000 distinct CDR3 sequences, 7.3% found once. This sample is part of a study of CD8 T cells in ankylosing spondylitis. Study outcomes and limitations: A motif of roughly eight highly homologous TCR beta variants was seen as apparently characteristic of ankylosing spondylitis blood.

The material sequenced was blood, either unsorted or a sorted T cell fraction (not recorded which). This receptor was obtained from a male donor with ankylosing spondylitis.

The CDR3 sequence: CASSFGDRIEKLFF. The CDR3 DNA is TGTGCCAGCAGTTTTGGGGACCGAATTGAAAAACTGTTTTTT. The chain has TRBV12-3 or TRBV12-4 and TRBJ1-4; D may be TRBD1 (5 bases). CDR3 length equals 14 residues. With 3 bases removed from V and 7 bases from J, the gap between germline ends came to 12 bases.